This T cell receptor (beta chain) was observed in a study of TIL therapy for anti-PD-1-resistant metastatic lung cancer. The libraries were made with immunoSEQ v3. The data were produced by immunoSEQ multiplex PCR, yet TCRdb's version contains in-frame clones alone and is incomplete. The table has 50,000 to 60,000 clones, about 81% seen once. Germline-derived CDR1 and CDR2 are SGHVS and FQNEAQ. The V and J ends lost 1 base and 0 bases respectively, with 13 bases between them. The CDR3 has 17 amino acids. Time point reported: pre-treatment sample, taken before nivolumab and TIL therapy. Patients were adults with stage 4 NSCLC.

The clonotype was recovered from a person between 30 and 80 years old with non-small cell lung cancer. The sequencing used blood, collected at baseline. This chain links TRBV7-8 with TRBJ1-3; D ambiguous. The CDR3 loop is CASSLEPVRASGNTIYF. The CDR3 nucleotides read TGTGCCAGCAGCTTAGAACCGGTGCGGGCCTCTGGAAACACCATATATTTT.